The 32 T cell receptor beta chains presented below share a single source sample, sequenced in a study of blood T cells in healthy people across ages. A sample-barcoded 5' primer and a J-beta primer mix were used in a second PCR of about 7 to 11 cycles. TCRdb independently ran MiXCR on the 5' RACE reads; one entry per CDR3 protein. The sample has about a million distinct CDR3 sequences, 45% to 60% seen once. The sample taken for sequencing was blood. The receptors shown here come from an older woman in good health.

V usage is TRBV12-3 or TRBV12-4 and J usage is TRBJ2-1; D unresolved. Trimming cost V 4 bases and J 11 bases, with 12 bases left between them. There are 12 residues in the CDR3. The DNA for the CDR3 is TGTGCCAGCAGTTGGGGTGGGCAGAAGCAGTTCTTC. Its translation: CASSWGGQKQFF.

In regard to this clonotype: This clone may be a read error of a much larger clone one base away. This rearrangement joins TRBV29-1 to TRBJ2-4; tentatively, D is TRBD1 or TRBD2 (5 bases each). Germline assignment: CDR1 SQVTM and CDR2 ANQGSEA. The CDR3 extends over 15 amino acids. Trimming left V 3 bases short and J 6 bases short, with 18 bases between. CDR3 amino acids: CSVDYGRGSGNIQYF. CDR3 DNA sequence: TGCAGCGTTGACTATGGACGGGGCTCTGGAAACATTCAGTACTTC. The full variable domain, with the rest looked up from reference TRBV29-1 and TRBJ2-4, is SAVISQKPSRDICQRGTSLTIQCQVDSQVTMMFWYRQQPGQSLTLIATANQGSEATYESGFVIDKFPISRPNLTFSTLTVSNMSPEDSSIYLCSVDYGRGSGNIQYFGAGTRLSVL.

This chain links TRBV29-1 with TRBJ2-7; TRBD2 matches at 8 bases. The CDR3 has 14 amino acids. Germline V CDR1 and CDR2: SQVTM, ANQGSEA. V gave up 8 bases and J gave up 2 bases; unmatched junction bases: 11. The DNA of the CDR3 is TGCAGCACTCAGGAGGCTAGCGGGCCCTACGAGCAGTACTTC. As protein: CSTQEASGPYEQYF.

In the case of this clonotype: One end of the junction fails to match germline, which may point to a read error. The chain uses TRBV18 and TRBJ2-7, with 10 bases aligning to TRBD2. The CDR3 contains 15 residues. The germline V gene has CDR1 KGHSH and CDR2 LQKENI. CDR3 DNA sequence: TGTGCCAGCTTACCAACTAGCGGGATAAGCTACGAGCAGTACTTC. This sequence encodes CASLPTSGISYEQYF.

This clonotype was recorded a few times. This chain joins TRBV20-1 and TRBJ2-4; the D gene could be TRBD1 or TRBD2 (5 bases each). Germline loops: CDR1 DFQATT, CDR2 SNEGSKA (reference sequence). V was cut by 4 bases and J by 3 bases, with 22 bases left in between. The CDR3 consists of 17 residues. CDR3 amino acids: CSANWGPLAESKNIQYF. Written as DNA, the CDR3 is TGCAGTGCTAATTGGGGACCTCTAGCCGAAAGCAAAAACATTCAGTACTTC.

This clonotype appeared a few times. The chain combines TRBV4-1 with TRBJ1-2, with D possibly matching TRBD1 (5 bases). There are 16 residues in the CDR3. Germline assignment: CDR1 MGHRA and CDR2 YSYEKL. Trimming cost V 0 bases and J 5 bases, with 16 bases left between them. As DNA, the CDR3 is TGCGCCAGCAGCCAAGAGGGCGGGGGACTCCTGTATGGCTACACCTTC. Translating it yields CASSQEGGGLLYGYTF.

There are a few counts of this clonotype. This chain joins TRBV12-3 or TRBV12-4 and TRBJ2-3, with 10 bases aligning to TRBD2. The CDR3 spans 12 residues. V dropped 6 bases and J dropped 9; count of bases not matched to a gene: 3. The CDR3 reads CASRSSGRTQYF. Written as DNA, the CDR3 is TGTGCCAGCAGGTCTAGCGGGAGAACGCAGTATTTT.

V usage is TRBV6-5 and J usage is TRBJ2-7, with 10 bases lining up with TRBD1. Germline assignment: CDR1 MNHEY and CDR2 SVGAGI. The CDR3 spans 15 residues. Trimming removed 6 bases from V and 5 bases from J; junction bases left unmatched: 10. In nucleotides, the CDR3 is TGTGCCAGCAGAGAAGCCGGGACAGGGGAACACGAGCAGTACTTC. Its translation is CASREAGTGEHEQYF.

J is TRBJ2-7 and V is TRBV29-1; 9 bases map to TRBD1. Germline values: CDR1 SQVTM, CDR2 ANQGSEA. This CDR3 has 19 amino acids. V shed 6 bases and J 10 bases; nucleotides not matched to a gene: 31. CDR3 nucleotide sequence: TGCAGCGTCCGAGGGGAGCGCGTGAGGACAGGGGTTGTTGCAGAGGCCCAGTACTTC. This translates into CSVRGERVRTGVVAEAQYF.

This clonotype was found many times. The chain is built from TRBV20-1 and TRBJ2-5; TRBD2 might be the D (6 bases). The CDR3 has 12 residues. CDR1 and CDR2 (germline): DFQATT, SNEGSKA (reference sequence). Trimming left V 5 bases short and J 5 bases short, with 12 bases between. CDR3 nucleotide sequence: TGCAGTGCTCGATTGGAGGGGGAGACCCAGTACTTC. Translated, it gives CSARLEGETQYF.

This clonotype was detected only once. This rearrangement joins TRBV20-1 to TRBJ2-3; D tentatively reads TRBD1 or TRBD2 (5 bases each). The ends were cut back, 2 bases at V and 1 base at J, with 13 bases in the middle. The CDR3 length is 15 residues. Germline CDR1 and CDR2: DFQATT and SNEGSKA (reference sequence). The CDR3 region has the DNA TGCAGTGCTAGATCAGCGGACATAGGCACAGATACGCAGTATTTT. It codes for CSARSADIGTDTQYF.

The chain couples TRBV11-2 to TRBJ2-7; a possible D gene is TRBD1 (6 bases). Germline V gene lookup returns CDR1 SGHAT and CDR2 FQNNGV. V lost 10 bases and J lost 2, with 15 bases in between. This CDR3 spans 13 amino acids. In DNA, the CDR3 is TGTGCCACTAGGGGGTCCGGACCCTACGAGCAGTACTTC. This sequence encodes CATRGSGPYEQYF.

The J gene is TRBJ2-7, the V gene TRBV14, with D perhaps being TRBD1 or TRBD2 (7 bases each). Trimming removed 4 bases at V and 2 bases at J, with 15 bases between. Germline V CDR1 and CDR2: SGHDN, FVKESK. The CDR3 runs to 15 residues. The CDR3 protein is CASSPQGGLPYEQYF. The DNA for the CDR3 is TGTGCCAGCAGCCCCCAGGGGGGGCTCCCCTACGAGCAGTACTTC. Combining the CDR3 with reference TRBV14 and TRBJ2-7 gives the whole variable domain EAGVTQFPSHSVIEKGQTVTLRCDPISGHDNLYWYRRVMGKEIKFLLHFVKESKQDESGMPNNRFLAERTGGTYSTLKVQPAELEDSGVYFCASSPQGGLPYEQYFGPGTRLTVT.

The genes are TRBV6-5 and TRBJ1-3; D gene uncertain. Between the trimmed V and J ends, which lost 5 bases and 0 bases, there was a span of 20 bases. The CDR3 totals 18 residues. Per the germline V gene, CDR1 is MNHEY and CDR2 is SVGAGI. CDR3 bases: TGTGCCAGCAGTCCCTCGAAGTACAGCGCCGACTCTGGAAACACCATATATTTT. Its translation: CASSPSKYSADSGNTIYF.

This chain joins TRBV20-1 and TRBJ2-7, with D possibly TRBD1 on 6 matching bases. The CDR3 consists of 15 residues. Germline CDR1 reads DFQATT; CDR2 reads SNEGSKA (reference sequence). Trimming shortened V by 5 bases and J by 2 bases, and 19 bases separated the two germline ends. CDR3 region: CSAAPDRQETYEQYF. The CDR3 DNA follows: TGCAGTGCTGCCCCCGATCGACAGGAAACCTACGAGCAGTACTTC.

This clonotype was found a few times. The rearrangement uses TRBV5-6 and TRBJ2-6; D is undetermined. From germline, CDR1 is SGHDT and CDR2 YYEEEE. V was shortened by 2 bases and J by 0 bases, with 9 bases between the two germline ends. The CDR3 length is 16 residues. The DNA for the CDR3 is TGTGCCAGCAGCTTCCGGTCCGGCTCTGGGGCCAACGTCCTGACTTTC. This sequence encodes CASSFRSGSGANVLTF.

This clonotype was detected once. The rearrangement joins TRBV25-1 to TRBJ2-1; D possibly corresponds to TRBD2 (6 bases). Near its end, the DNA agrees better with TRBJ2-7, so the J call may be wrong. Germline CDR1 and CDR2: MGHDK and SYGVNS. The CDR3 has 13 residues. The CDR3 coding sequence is TGTGCCAGCAGGGAGGGATCCTACAATGAGCAGTACTTC. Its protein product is CASREGSYNEQYF.

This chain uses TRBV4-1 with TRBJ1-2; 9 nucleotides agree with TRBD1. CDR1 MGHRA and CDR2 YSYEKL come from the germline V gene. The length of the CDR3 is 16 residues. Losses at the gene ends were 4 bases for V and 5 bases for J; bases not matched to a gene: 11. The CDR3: CASSPQYRGHVYGYTF. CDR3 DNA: TGCGCCAGCAGCCCACAATACAGGGGGCATGTTTATGGCTACACCTTC.

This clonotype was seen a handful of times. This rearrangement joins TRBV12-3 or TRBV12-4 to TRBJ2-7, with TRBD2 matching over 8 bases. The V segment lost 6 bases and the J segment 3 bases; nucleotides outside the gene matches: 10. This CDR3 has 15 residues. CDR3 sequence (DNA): TGTGCCAGCAGCGCGCCGGGACTAGGGGGCTACGAGCAGTACTTC. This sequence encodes CASSAPGLGGYEQYF.

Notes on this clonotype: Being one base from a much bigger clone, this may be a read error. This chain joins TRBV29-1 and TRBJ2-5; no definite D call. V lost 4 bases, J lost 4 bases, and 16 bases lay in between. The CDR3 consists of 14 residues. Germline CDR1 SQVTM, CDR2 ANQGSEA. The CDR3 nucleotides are TGCAGCGTTGGACGAAGTCGCGCTAGAGAGACCCAGTACTTC. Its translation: CSVGRSRARETQYF.

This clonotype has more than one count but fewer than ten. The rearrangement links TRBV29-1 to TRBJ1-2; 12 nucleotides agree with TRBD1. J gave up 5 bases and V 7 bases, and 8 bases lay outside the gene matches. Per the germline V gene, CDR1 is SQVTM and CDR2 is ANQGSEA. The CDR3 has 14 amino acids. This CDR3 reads CSGLGQGAGYGYTF. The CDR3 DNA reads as TGCAGCGGCTTGGGACAGGGGGCAGGGTATGGCTACACCTTC.

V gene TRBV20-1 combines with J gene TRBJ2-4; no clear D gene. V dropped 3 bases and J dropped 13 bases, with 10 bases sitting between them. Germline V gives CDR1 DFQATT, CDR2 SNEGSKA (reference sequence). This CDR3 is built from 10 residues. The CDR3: CSASVEAQYF. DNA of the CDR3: TGCAGTGCTAGCGTTGAGGCCCAGTACTTC.

The CDR3 reads CASNGQDTDTQYF. The CDR3 DNA is TGTGCCAGCAACGGACAGGACACAGATACGCAGTATTTT. The chain uses TRBV7-9 and TRBJ2-3, with TRBD1 matching over 7 bases. The CDR3 contains 13 residues. The V gene end was trimmed by 7 bases and the J gene end by 2 bases; junction bases not matched to a gene: 3. Per germline, CDR1 SEHNR and CDR2 FQNEAQ (reference sequence).

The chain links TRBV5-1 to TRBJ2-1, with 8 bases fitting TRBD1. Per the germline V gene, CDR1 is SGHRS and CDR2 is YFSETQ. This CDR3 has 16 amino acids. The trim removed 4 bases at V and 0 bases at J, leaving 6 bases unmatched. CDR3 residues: CASSDRGGSSYNEQFF. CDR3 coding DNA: TGCGCCAGCAGCGACAGGGGAGGTAGCTCCTACAATGAGCAGTTCTTC. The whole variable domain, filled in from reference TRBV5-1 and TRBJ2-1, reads KAGVTQTPRYLIKTRGQQVTLSCSPISGHRSVSWYQQTPGQGLQFLFEYFSETQRNKGNFPGRFSGRQFSNSRSEMNVSTLELGDSALYLCASSDRGGSSYNEQFFGPGTRLTVL.

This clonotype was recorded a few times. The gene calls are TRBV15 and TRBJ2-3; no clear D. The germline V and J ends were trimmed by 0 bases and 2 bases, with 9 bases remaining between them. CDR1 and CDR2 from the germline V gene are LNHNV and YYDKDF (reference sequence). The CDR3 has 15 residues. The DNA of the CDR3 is TGTGCCACCAGCAGAGATTGGGCTAACACAGATACGCAGTATTTT. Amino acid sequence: CATSRDWANTDTQYF. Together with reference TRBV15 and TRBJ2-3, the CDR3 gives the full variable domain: DAMVIQNPRYQVTQFGKPVTLSCSQTLNHNVMYWYQQKSSQAPKLLFHYYDKDFNNEADTPDNFQSRRPNTSFCFLDIRSPGLGDTAMYLCATSRDWANTDTQYFGPGTRLTVL.

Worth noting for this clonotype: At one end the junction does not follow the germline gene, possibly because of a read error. The CDR3 loop is CSTSPDRADGYTF. CDR3 coding DNA: TGCAGTACTAGTCCGGACAGGGCGGATGGCTACACCTTC. This chain links TRBV20-1 with TRBJ1-2; TRBD1 matches at 8 bases. The germline gives CDR1 DFQATT, CDR2 SNEGSKA (reference sequence). The CDR3 spans 13 residues.

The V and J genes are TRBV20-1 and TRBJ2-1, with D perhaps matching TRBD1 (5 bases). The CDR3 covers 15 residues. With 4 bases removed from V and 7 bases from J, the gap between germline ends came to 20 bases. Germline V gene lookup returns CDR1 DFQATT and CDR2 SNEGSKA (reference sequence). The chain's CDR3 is CSAKIKGFGVNEQFF. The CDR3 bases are TGCAGTGCTAAAATCAAGGGGTTTGGTGTTAATGAGCAGTTCTTC.

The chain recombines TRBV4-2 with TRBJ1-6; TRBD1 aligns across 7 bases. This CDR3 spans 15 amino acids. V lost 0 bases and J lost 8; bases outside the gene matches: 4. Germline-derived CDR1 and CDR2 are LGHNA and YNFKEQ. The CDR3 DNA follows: TGTGCCAGCAGCCAAGATAGGGACAGATATTCACCCCTCCACTTT. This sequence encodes CASSQDRDRYSPLHF.

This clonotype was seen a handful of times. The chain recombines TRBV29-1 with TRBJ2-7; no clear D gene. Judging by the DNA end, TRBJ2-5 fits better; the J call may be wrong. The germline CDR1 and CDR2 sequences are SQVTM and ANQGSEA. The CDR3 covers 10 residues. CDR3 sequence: CSVGDTTQYF. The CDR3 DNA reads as TGCAGCGTTGGGGATACGACCCAGTACTTC.

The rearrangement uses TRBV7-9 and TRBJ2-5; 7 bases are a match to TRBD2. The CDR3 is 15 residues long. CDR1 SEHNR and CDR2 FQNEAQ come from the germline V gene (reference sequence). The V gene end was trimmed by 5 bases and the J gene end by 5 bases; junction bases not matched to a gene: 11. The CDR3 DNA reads TGTGCCAGCAGCGACCCGAGACTAGCCTGGGAGACCCAGTACTTC. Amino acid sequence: CASSDPRLAWETQYF.

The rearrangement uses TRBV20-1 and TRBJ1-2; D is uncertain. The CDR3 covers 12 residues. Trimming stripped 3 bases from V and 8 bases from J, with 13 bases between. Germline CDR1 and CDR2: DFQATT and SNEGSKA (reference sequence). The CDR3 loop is CSARGSTGGYTF. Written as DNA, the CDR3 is TGCAGTGCTAGGGGAAGTACGGGGGGCTACACCTTC.

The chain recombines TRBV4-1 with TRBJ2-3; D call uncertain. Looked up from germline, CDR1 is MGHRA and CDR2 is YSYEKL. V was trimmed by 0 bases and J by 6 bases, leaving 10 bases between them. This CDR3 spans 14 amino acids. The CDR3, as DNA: TGCGCCAGCAGCCAAGAGAGGAATCCCGATACGCAGTATTTT. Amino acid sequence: CASSQERNPDTQYF.